The present T cell receptor beta chain was sequenced within a study of T cells in Graves' hyperthyroidism and ophthalmopathy. Researchers took RNA transcripts and amplified the TCR beta CDR3 regions from them. HTBI primers were the set used in a first-round RT-PCR of the TCR CDR3. TCRdb recomputed calls from the multiplex PCR reads with MiXCR, one row per CDR3 protein. The table has a few hundred thousand distinct CDR3 sequences, 15% to 20% seen once. Germline V gene data show CDR1 as ENHRY and CDR2 as SYGVKD. V was trimmed by 6 bases and J by 6 bases, leaving 11 bases between them. The CDR3 covers 12 residues. This clonotype was counted ten times or more.

Input material: blood. The sequence was collected from a woman aged 18-29 years with Graves' ophthalmopathy. The chain uses TRBV10-3 and TRBJ1-1; D gene unclear. The CDR3: CAISDETPEAFF. The CDR3 DNA reads TGTGCCATCAGCGACGAGACCCCTGAAGCTTTCTTT.